Listed below are T cell receptor beta chains from one sample, sequenced in a study of blood T cells in healthy people across ages. A single record per CDR3 protein comes from TCRdb applying MiXCR to the 5' RACE reads. The table has 1.5 million to 2 million distinct CDR3 sequences, about 28% seen once. The sample comprised blood. Every receptor here comes from a woman under 40 in good health. CDR3s include the opening cysteine and the closing phenylalanine or tryptophan. Each record gives: CDR3 DNA, CDR3 protein, clone size, V gene, J gene, D gene. D genes are given only for firm matches. Not all rows give a size; the values are once, few, many and, for expanded clones, a class.

CDR3 DNA: TGTGCCAGCAGCTTGCGGTTAGGACAGAGAGAGTACGAGCAGTACTTC
CDR3 protein: CASSLRLGQREYEQYF
clone size: .
V gene: TRBV5-4
J gene: TRBJ2-7
D gene: .

CDR3 DNA: TGTGCCAGCAGCCAACGGGCTGACTACACCTTC
CDR3 protein: CASSQRADYTF
clone size: .
V gene: TRBV3-1
J gene: TRBJ1-2
D gene: .

CDR3 DNA: TGTGCCACCAGTGATCCAGACGGAGGGAGCACAGATACGCAGTATTTT
CDR3 protein: CATSDPDGGSTDTQYF
clone size: .
V gene: TRBV24-1
J gene: TRBJ2-3
D gene: .

CDR3 DNA: TGTGCCAGCAGCCGAACTAGCGGTAAATACAATGAGCAGTTCTTC
CDR3 protein: CASSRTSGKYNEQFF
clone size: .
V gene: TRBV6-5
J gene: TRBJ2-1
D gene: TRBD2

CDR3 DNA: TGTGCCAGCAGCCCCATAGCGGACCCCTACAATGAGCAGTTCTTC
CDR3 protein: CASSPIADPYNEQFF
clone size: many
V gene: TRBV6-2/TRBV6-3
J gene: TRBJ2-1
D gene: .

CDR3 DNA: TGTGCCAGCAGTCCCTACCCGACAGGAGTGTATGGCTACACCTTC
CDR3 protein: CASSPYPTGVYGYTF
clone size: .
V gene: TRBV27
J gene: TRBJ1-2
D gene: .

CDR3 DNA: TGCGCCAGCAGCAGAAGAAGCGGGGCCTCCTACAATGAGCAGTTCTTC
CDR3 protein: CASSRRSGASYNEQFF
clone size: .
V gene: TRBV5-1
J gene: TRBJ2-1
D gene: TRBD2

CDR3 DNA: TGTGCCATCAGTGAACCAAGGGGGGGCCCAGGAGCAGATACGCAGTATTTT
CDR3 protein: CAISEPRGGPGADTQYF
clone size: .
V gene: TRBV10-3
J gene: TRBJ2-3
D gene: .

CDR3 DNA: TGTGCCTGCAGCTTAGGGGACGCGGGGGGGCTAGAGACCCAGTACTTC
CDR3 protein: CACSLGDAGGLETQYF
clone size: .
V gene: TRBV7-2
J gene: TRBJ2-5
D gene: TRBD2

CDR3 DNA: TGTGCCAGCAGTGAATTGGGGGGCCGCAATCAGCCCCAGCATTTT
CDR3 protein: CASSELGGRNQPQHF
clone size: .
V gene: TRBV2
J gene: TRBJ1-5
D gene: .

CDR3 DNA: TGTGCCAGCAGTTTGACGGAGATCCAAGAGACCCAGTACTTC
CDR3 protein: CASSLTEIQETQYF
clone size: few
V gene: TRBV12-3/TRBV12-4
J gene: TRBJ2-5
D gene: .

CDR3 DNA: TGCGCCAGCAGAGTGACAGCTTCCTACGAGCAGTACTTC
CDR3 protein: CASRVTASYEQYF
clone size: few
V gene: TRBV5-1
J gene: TRBJ2-7
D gene: .

CDR3 DNA: TGCAGCGGCGGGAGTAACAATGAGCAGTTCTTC
CDR3 protein: CSGGSNNEQFF
clone size: .
V gene: TRBV29-1
J gene: TRBJ2-1
D gene: TRBD2

CDR3 DNA: TGTGCCAGCAGCGGACAGTCCCACTATGGCTACACCTTC
CDR3 protein: CASSGQSHYGYTF
clone size: .
V gene: TRBV7-2
J gene: TRBJ1-2
D gene: .

CDR3 DNA: TGTGCCAGCAGCTACGCGCGGACGTACAATGAGCAGTTCTTC
CDR3 protein: CASSYARTYNEQFF
clone size: .
V gene: TRBV13
J gene: TRBJ2-1
D gene: .

CDR3 DNA: TGTGCCAGCAGCTCGACTAGCGTACTCCGAGATACGCAGTATTTT
CDR3 protein: CASSSTSVLRDTQYF
clone size: .
V gene: TRBV7-6
J gene: TRBJ2-3
D gene: TRBD2